Listed here is a single T cell receptor (beta chain). Its antigen is unknown. The data stem from a study of T cells after yellow fever vaccination. General study points: The secondary T-cell response peaked on day 5, not day 15, but was weaker. Overlap between CD4 and CD8 compartments was detected for a small share of clonotypes. A large majority of primary-vaccination clones showed up again after the booster (about 96% CD4, 75% to 90% CD8).

There are 14 residues in the CDR3. Trimming took 8 bases from V and 7 from J, leaving 20 bases between them. CDR1 and CDR2 from the germline V gene are SGHTA and FQGNSA. A 5'RACE template-switching step, the method used to make TCR cDNA, added a universal primer site and UMIs. In TCRdb, the 5' RACE reads were re-called with MiXCR into one record per CDR3 protein. The table lists around 320,000 distinct CDR3 sequences, approximately 4.5% of them singletons. This specimen was PBMCs, taken 15 days after the yellow fever booster vaccination. The TCR sequence derives from a man between 18 and 35 years old who received the YFV17D yellow fever vaccine. The chain is built from TRBV7-2 and TRBJ1-1; a possible D gene is TRBD1 (5 bases). The CDR3 loop reads CASGALGSFFEAFF. CDR3 sequence (DNA): TGTGCCAGCGGGGCCCTTGGGTCTTTCTTTGAAGCTTTCTTT.